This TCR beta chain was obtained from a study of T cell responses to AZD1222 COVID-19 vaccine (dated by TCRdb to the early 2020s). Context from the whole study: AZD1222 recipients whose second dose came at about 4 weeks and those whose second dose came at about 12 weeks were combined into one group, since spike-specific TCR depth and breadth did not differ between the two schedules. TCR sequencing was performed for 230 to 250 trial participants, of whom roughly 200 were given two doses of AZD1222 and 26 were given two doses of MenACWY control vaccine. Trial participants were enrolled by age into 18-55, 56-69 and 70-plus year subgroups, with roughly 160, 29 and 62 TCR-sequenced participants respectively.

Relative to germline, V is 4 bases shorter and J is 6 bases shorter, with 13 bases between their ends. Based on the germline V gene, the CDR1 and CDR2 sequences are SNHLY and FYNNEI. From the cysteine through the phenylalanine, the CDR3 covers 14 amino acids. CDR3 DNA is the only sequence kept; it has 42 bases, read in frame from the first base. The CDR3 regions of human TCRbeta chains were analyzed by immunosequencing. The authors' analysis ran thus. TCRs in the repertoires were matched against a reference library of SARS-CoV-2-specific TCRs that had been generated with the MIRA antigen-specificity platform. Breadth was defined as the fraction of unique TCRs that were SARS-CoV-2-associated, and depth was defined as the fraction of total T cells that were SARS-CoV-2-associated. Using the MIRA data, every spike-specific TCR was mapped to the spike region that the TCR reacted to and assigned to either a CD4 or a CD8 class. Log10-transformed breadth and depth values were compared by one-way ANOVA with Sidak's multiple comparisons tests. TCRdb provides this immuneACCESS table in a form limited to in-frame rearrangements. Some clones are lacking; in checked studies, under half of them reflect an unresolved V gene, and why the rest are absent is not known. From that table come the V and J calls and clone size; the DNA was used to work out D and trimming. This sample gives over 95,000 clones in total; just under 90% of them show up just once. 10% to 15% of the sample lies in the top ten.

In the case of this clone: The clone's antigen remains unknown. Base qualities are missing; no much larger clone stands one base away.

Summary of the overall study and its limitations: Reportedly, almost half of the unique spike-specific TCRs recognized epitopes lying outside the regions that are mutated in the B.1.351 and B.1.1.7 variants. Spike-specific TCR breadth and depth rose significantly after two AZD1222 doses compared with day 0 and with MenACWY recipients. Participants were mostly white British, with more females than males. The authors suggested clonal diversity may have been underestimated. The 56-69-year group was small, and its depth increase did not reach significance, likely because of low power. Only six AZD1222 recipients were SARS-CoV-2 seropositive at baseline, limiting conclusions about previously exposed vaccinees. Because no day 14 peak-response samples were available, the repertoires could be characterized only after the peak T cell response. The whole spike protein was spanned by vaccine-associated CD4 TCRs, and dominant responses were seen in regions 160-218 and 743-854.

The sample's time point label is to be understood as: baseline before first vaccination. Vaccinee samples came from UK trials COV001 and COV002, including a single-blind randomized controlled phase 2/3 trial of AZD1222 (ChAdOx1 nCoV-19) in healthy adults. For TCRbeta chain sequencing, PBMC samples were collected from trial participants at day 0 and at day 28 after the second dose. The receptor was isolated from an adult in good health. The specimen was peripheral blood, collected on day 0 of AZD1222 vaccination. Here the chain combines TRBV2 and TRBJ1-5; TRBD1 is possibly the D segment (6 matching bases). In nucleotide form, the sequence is TGTGCCAGCAGTGGGACAGTAGTTAGTCAGCCCCAGCATTTT. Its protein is CASSGTVVSQPQHF.